The 14 T cell receptor beta chains below were found in one sample sequenced in a study of blood T cell repertoires in COVID-19. TCRdb's copy holds only in-frame clones and misses some; the assay was immunoSEQ multiplex PCR. This sample carries 250,000 or so clones, 70% to 90% of them seen once, and the ten largest clones take 1.5% to 2%. The specimen sequenced was PBMCs or T cells enriched from blood (not recorded which). The receptor source for this set is a woman aged 45-65 years who had recovered from COVID-19.

The J gene is TRBJ2-3, the V gene TRBV5-1; TRBD2 matches at 8 bases. The CDR3 length is 15 residues. The V gene end was trimmed by 3 bases and the J gene end by 0 bases; junction bases not matched to a gene: 3. CDR1 SGHRS and CDR2 YFSETQ come from the germline V gene. This chain's CDR3 is CASSYSGTSTDTQYF. The CDR3 DNA reads as TGCGCCAGCAGCTATAGCGGGACTAGCACAGATACGCAGTATTTT.

The V call is TRBV6-1, the J call TRBJ1-1; TRBD1 agrees at 8 bases. The CDR3 spans 14 residues. Germline lookup yields CDR1 MNHNS and CDR2 SASEGT. Trimming took 2 bases from V and 10 from J; bases not matched to a gene: 9. This CDR3 reads CASSESDRGKGAFF. For the CDR3, the DNA is TGTGCCAGCAGTGAAAGCGACAGGGGAAAAGGAGCTTTCTTT.

V and J are TRBV18 and TRBJ1-1; the D gene is possibly TRBD1 (5 bases). The CDR3 is 15 residues long. With 4 bases removed from V and 1 base from J, the gap between germline ends came to 13 bases. Germline CDR1 reads KGHSH; CDR2 reads LQKENI. This chain's CDR3 is CASSRNTGENTEAFF. In nucleotides, the CDR3 is TGTGCCAGCTCACGTAACACGGGGGAGAACACTGAAGCTTTCTTT. Full variable domain (outside the CDR3, taken from reference TRBV18 and TRBJ1-1): NAGVMQNPRHLVRRRGQEARLRCSPMKGHSHVYWYRQLPEEGLKFMVYLQKENIIDESGMPKERFSAEFPKEGPSILRIQQVVRGDSAAYFCASSRNTGENTEAFFGQGTRLTVV.

The gene calls are TRBV19 and TRBJ1-1; D not resolved. V dropped 4 bases and J dropped 0 bases, with 6 bases sitting between them. CDR3 length: 13 residues. Germline V lookup: CDR1 LNHDA, CDR2 SQIVND (reference sequence). This chain's CDR3 is CASSNALNTEAFF. CDR3 in DNA: TGTGCCAGTAGTAATGCGTTGAACACTGAAGCTTTCTTT.

V usage is TRBV28 and J usage is TRBJ1-2; 9 bases are a match to TRBD1. With V trimmed by 6 bases and J by 8 bases, 10 bases remained unmatched. Germline values: CDR1 MDHEN, CDR2 SYDVKM. The CDR3 has 14 residues. The CDR3 DNA follows: TGTGCCAGCAGCCCGGACAGGGGCCCAGGGGGCTACACCTTC. It codes for CASSPDRGPGGYTF.

This chain links TRBV7-2 with TRBJ2-1, with TRBD1 as a possible D gene (5 bases). Germline CDR1 is SGHTA and CDR2 is FQGNSA. V gave up 1 base and J gave up 11 bases, with 21 bases separating them. CDR3 length: 16 amino acids. CDR3 protein: CASSLGARSLQGQQFF. The DNA of the CDR3 is TGTGCCAGCAGCTTAGGGGCCCGTAGCCTGCAGGGCCAGCAGTTCTTC.

The gene calls are TRBV4-1 and TRBJ2-7; possible D gene TRBD2, 5 bases. The V end lost 0 bases, the J end lost 0 bases, and 12 bases lay between the germline ends. CDR3 length: 16 residues. The germline gives CDR1 MGHRA, CDR2 YSYEKL. CDR3 nucleotides: TGCGCCAGCAGCCAAGAGGCGCGGGTGGGCTCCTACGAGCAGTACTTC. Amino acid sequence: CASSQEARVGSYEQYF.

The chain couples TRBV12-3 or TRBV12-4 to TRBJ1-2, with 8 bases matching TRBD1. The CDR3 loop spans 13 amino acids. V was clipped by 5 bases and J by 6 bases; unmatched bases: 5. CDR3 loop: CASSMSRGHGYTF. The DNA for the CDR3 is TGTGCCAGCAGTATGAGCAGGGGGCATGGCTACACCTTC.

This clone was detected only a few times. The chain couples TRBV7-3 to TRBJ2-1, with TRBD2 identical over 9 bases. Trimming removed 5 bases from V and 4 bases from J; junction bases left unmatched: 6. CDR1 is SGHTA and CDR2 is FQGTGA in the germline V gene. The CDR3 spans 15 residues. CDR3 coding DNA: TGTGCCAGCAGCATCGGGACTAGCAGTTACAATGAGCAGTTCTTC. Protein sequence: CASSIGTSSYNEQFF.

J is TRBJ2-5 and V is TRBV13, with 7 bases identical to TRBD1. This CDR3 is 15 amino acids long. The junction had 10 bases not matched to a gene; V was cut back by 5 bases and J by 4 bases. The germline V gene encodes CDR1 PRHDT and CDR2 FYEKMQ (reference sequence). The CDR3 sequence: CASSQSGRGIETQYF. The CDR3 DNA is TGTGCCAGCAGCCAAAGCGGCAGGGGGATAGAGACCCAGTACTTC.

This chain connects TRBV24-1 to TRBJ2-1; D possibly corresponds to TRBD2 (5 bases). Germline V gene data show CDR1 as KGHDR and CDR2 as SFDVKD. V was cut by 4 bases and J by 5 bases, with 17 bases left in between. There are 16 residues in the CDR3. In nucleotides, the CDR3 is TGTGCCACCAGTGACTCCGGGGTGGGGAAACACAATGAGCAGTTCTTC. This gives the protein CATSDSGVGKHNEQFF.

The chain couples TRBV6-5 to TRBJ1-1; the match to TRBD1 covers 10 bases. Germline CDR1 and CDR2: MNHEY and SVGAGI. This CDR3 comprises 14 residues. J gave up 4 bases and V 1 base, and 0 bases lay outside the gene matches. The CDR3 reads CASSYWTGGTEAFF. CDR3 in DNA: TGTGCCAGCAGTTACTGGACAGGGGGCACTGAAGCTTTCTTT.

The gene calls are TRBV2 and TRBJ1-4; D might be TRBD1 (5 bases). V lost 6 bases and J 7 bases, leaving 18 bases between the germline ends. This CDR3 is built from 15 residues. Germline CDR1 is SNHLY and CDR2 is FYNNEI. The CDR3 sequence: CASRDRHLGGEKLFF. DNA of the CDR3: TGTGCCAGCAGGGATCGACACCTCGGGGGTGAAAAACTGTTTTTT.

This clone was detected only a few times. The rearrangement links TRBV19 to TRBJ1-2; weak D call: TRBD1 (6 bases). Trimming removed 8 bases at V and 2 bases at J, with 12 bases between. This CDR3 has 13 residues. Germline V gene lookup returns CDR1 LNHDA and CDR2 SQIVND (reference sequence). The CDR3 region has the DNA TGTGCCAGTGAATGGCAGGGGAACTATGGCTACACCTTC. Protein: CASEWQGNYGYTF.